This T cell receptor (beta chain) was sequenced in a study of T cells after yellow fever vaccination. Background on the study: With SMART-Seq v4 Ultra Low Input, the fractions containing low cell numbers were prepared.

The germline V gene encodes CDR1 LGHNA and CDR2 YSLEER. The CDR3 is 17 residues long. V dropped 1 base and J dropped 9; count of bases not matched to a gene: 10. As for this clonotype: Its antigen remains unidentified.

Study-level points and caveats: Most primary-vaccination clones recurred post-booster (around 95% CD4, around 90% CD8). A secondary response was less intense yet reached its peak sooner, at day 5 versus 15.

TCRdb itself ran the 5' RACE reads through MiXCR, one entry per CDR3 protein. This sample carries about 210,000 distinct CDR3 sequences, around 3.1% of them seen once, and the ten largest clones take under 3.5%. The clonotype was recovered from a man in his late teens or twenties who received the YFV17D yellow fever vaccine. This sample comprised CD4+ T cells sorted from PBMCs, obtained 10 days after the yellow fever booster vaccination. The rearrangement uses TRBV4-3 and TRBJ2-1; 12 nucleotides agree with TRBD2. The CDR3 sequence: CASSQAHTSGGHPEQFF. Here the CDR3 DNA reads TGCGCCAGCAGCCAAGCCCACACTAGCGGGGGGCACCCTGAGCAGTTCTTC.